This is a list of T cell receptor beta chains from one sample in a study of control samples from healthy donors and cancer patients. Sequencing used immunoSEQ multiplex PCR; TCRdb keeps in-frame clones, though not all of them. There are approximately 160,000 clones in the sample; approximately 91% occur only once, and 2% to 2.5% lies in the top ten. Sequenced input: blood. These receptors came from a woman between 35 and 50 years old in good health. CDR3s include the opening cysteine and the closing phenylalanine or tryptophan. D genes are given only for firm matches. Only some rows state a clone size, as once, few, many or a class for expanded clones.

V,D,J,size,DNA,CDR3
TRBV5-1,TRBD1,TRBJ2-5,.,TGCGCCAGCAGAAGGACAGGGGGCCGATACCAAGAGACCCAGTACTTC,CASRRTGGRYQETQYF
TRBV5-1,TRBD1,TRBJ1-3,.,TGCGCCAGCAGCTTACCGGGACAGGGAAACACCATATATTTT,CASSLPGQGNTIYF
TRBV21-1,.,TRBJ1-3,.,TGTGCCAGCAGCAAAGAATCAACAGGCAGCGTCTCTGGAAACACCATATATTTT,CASSKESTGSVSGNTIYF
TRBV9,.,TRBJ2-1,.,TGTGCCAGCAGCGTAGGTTTGGCGGGGGCGCGCGATGAGCAGTTCTTC,CASSVGLAGARDEQFF
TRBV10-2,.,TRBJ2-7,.,TGCGCCACCTCAGCGACTAGGTTGGGCTACGAGCAGTACTTC,CATSATRLGYEQYF
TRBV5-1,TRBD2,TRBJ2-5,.,TGCGCCAGCAGCTTTCTAGCGGGGGGGCCCGAGACCCAGTACTTC,CASSFLAGGPETQYF
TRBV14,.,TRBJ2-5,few,TGTGCCAGCAGCCAAGATGTGACCGAGCAAGAGACCCAGTACTTC,CASSQDVTEQETQYF
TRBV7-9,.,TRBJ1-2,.,TGTGCCAGCAGCCTCCCTCCCCGTGGCTACACCTTC,CASSLPPRGYTF
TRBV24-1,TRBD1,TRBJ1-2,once,TGTGCCACCAGTGATCGACAGGGTAGACGGTTATGCTATGGCTACACCTTC,CATSDRQGRRLCYGYTF
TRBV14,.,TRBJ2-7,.,TGTGCCAGCAGCCCCCGGGACGGGTCTTTCTACGAGCAGTACTTC,CASSPRDGSFYEQYF
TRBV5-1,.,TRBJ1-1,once,TGCGCCAGCAGCTTGGAAAGCCGTAACACTGAAGCTTTCTTT,CASSLESRNTEAFF
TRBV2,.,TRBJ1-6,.,TGTGCCAGCAGCCGACAGAATTCACCCCTCCACTTT,CASSRQNSPLHF
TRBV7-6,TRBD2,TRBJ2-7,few,TGTGCCAGCAGCTTGGTGACTAGCGGCGAGCAGTACTTC,CASSLVTSGEQYF
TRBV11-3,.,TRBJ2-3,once,TGTGCCAGCAGCCCCAATTCTGGTCGGGCAGATACGCAGTATTTT,CASSPNSGRADTQYF
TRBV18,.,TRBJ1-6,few,TGTGCCAGCTCACCGGGGGGGGATTCACCCCTCCACTTT,CASSPGGDSPLHF
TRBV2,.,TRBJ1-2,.,TGTGCCAGTCGAACACAGGGAACCCTCTATGGCTACACCTTC,CASRTQGTLYGYTF
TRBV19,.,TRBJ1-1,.,TGTGCCAGTAGTATAGATCTTACGGCGCTAGGGACTGAAGCTTTCTTT,CASSIDLTALGTEAFF
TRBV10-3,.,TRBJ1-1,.,TGTGCCATCAGTGCCAAGGCGGGCCAATGGGGACCTGAAGCTTTCTTT,CAISAKAGQWGPEAFF
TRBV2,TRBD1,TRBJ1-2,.,TGTGCCGGGACAGGGGACTATGGCTACACCTTC,CAGTGDYGYTF
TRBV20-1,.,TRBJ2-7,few,TGCAGTGCTAATGACCCTCTGAGCTCCTACGAGCAGTACTTC,CSANDPLSSYEQYF
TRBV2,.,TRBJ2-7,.,TGTGCCAGCAGTGAACTGGCGGGGAGCTCCTACGAGCAGTACTTC,CASSELAGSSYEQYF
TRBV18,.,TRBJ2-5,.,TGTGCCAGCTCACCTATGGGGGAGACCCAGTACTTC,CASSPMGETQYF
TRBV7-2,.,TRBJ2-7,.,TGTGCCAGCAGCCCCTACGGGGCGGTTTTATCCTACGAGCAGTACTTC,CASSPYGAVLSYEQYF
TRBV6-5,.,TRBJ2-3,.,TGTGCCAGCAGTCGACTGGCTAGCACAGATACGCAGTATTTT,CASSRLASTDTQYF
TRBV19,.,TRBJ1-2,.,TGTGCCAGTAGTAGGCTGGACGGCTATGGCTACACCTTC,CASSRLDGYGYTF
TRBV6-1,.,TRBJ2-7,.,TGTGCCAGCAGTGAGTTCGGCGGGACCTACGAGCAGTACTTC,CASSEFGGTYEQYF
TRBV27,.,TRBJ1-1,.,TGTGCCAGCAGTTTCACCGGGCCGAACACTGAAGCTTTCTTT,CASSFTGPNTEAFF
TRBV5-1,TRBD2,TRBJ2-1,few,TGCGCCAGCAGCTGGATAGCGGGGGTACAGGAGCAGTTCTTC,CASSWIAGVQEQFF
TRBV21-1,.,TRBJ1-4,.,TGTGCCAGCAGGAGGCGCACAGTCGATGAAAAACTGTTTTTT,CASRRRTVDEKLFF
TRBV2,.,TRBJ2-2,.,TGTGCCAGCAGTAACACGGGCAGGACCACCGGGGAGCTGTTTTTT,CASSNTGRTTGELFF
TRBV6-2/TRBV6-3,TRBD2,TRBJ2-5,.,TGTGCCAGCAGTCCCCTAGCGGGGGGCCAAGAGACCCAGTACTTC,CASSPLAGGQETQYF
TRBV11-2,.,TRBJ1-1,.,TGTGCCAGCAGCTTAGATCATACAGACACTGAAGCTTTCTTT,CASSLDHTDTEAFF
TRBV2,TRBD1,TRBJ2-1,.,TGTGCCAGCATAGGGGACAGGGTCGATGAGCAGTTCTTC,CASIGDRVDEQFF
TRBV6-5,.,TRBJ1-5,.,TGTGCCAGCAGCCCCCGCCAGGCTTACAATCAGCCCCAGCATTTT,CASSPRQAYNQPQHF
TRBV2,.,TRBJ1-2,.,TGTGCCAGCAGTGAGTCCAGCGGGGGTAACTATGGCTACACCTTC,CASSESSGGNYGYTF
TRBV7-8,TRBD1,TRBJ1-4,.,TGTGCCAGCAGTTCGAGGACAGGGGAGTTTGGAAAACTGTTTTTT,CASSSRTGEFGKLFF
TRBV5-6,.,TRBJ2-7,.,TGTGCCAGCAGCCCTGGGTGGGGGAACGAGCAGTACTTC,CASSPGWGNEQYF
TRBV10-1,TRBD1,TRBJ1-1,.,TGCGCCAGCAGTGAAGGACAGGGCAGGACTGAAGCTTTCTTT,CASSEGQGRTEAFF
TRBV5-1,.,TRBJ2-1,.,TGCGCCAGCACCCTCCGGACAGAGAACAATGAGCAGTTCTTC,CASTLRTENNEQFF